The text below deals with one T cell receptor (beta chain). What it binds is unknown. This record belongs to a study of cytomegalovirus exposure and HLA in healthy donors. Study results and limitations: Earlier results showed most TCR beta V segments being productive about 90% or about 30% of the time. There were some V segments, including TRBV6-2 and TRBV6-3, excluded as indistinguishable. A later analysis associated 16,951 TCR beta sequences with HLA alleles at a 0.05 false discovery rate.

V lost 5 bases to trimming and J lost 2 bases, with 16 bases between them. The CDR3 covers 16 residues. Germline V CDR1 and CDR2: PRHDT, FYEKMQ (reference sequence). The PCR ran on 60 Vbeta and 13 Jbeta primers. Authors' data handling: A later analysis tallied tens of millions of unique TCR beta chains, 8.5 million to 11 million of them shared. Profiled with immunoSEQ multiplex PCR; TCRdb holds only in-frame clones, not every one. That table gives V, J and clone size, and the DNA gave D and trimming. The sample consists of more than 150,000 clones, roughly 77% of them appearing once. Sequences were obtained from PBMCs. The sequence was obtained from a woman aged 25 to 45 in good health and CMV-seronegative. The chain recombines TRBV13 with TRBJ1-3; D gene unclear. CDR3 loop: CASSLTSGVAGNTIYF. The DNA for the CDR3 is TGTGCCAGCAGCCTCACTTCAGGTGTCGCTGGAAACACCATATATTTT.